This T cell receptor beta chain was profiled in a study of monozygotic twins with inflammatory bowel disease (dated by TCRdb to the late 2010s). Background on the whole study: The full study comprised some 30 monozygotic twin pairs: nine German pairs (four IBD-concordant, five IBD-discordant) and 19 IBD-discordant Danish pairs. The search for disease-associated traits relied mainly on comparing IBD patients with their genetically identical healthy co-twins within discordant pairs. Each individual had, on average, about 151 000 unique TCRalpha sequences and 181 000 unique TCRbeta sequences available for analysis. The study at large found these results: Background noise and inter-individual variability may have been introduced into the repertoires by the differing immunosuppressive treatments among patients. TCRbeta repertoire diversity, by inverse Simpson index, was decreased in IBD patients compared with their healthy co-twins. Concordant and discordant twins showed no difference in repertoire similarity, possibly because of limited statistical power. Fewer clonotypes were shared with other individuals by IBD patients than by healthy twins, most markedly in patients showing signs of disease activity. No single strong signal or clonotype linked to IBD turned up in the results, so the idea that one exists was not supported. The analysis was unable to tell different T cell subtypes apart.

From each donor, a 2.5 ml peripheral blood sample was drawn into PAXgene tubes and stored at -80 degrees C. Without any T cell sorting, total RNA was extracted from whole blood using the PAXgene blood miRNA kit on an automated QIAcube. Peripheral blood from monozygotic twin pairs who were concordant or discordant for inflammatory bowel disease underwent deep TCRalpha and TCRbeta repertoire profiling using unique molecular barcoding. Smoking habits were recorded for all twin pairs, with individuals classified as current, former or never smokers. In the case of this clonotype: No cognate antigen has been identified for it.

CDR1 is given as SGHDT and CDR2 as YYEEEE, both from the germline V gene. From the cysteine up to the phenylalanine, the CDR3 has a length of 18 residues. No DNA accompanies this entry. Library prep was done by 5' RACE. The input for every TCR library was approximately 3,500 ng of total RNA. For each sample, cDNA was synthesized in eight separate reactions using SMARTScribe reverse transcriptase. During cDNA synthesis, template switching introduced unique molecular identifiers that contained a 6-nucleotide sample barcode. Two nested PCRs of roughly 16 and 10 cycles amplified the TCRalpha and TCRbeta cDNA, and bead purification followed each PCR. Before amplification, the cDNA was treated with uracil DNA-glycosylase and purified using the QIAquick PCR purification kit. In the second PCR, Illumina TruSeq-compatible adapters and sample-specific barcodes were added. TapeStation and Qubit were used to check library quality and concentration, and about 4.5 ng of each library was pooled. Pooled libraries were sequenced on an Illumina HiSeq2500 single-index Rapid Run with 2 x 100 bp reads and custom sequencing primers. The paper's data handling went like this. PCR and sequencing errors were corrected by UMI-based consensus assembly using MiGEC version 1.2.6. MiXCR version 2.1.1 handled V(D)J alignment, clonotype assembly and CDR3 extraction. Normalisation of gene usage, clonotype sharing and MAIT/NKT TCR abundance was achieved by analysing the top 1000, 10 000 and 20 000 clonotypes per sample. After downsampling to 27 000 UMIs, diversity was calculated as the inverse Simpson index using the vegan R package. Paired Mann-Whitney U tests were applied to discordant twin pairs, with Benjamini-Hochberg correction for multiple testing. TCRdb reprocessed the raw reads; every CDR3 protein sequence is a single record, and DNA is not supplied. For this entry, the V and J calls and clone size follow TCRdb and not the study's own pipeline. This sample's table has entries for around 190,000 distinct CDR3 sequences. The ten most abundant clones make up 1.6% of the sample.

Rearrangement joined TRBV5-6 to TRBJ2-1; the TCRdb D gene call, TRBD2, has no DNA to confirm it. The sample was blood. The sequence came from a human donor with ulcerative colitis or Crohn's disease, or a healthy co-twin of an affected twin (not recorded which). The CDR3 protein is CASSRKPGGLAGHNEQFF. With all but the CDR3 taken from the reference TRBV5-6 and TRBJ2-1 genes, the full variable domain is: DAGVTQSPTHLIKTRGQQVTLRCSPKSGHDTVSWYQQALGQGPQFIFQYYEEEERQRGNFPDRFSGHQFPNYSSELNVNALLLGDSALYLCASSRKPGGLAGHNEQFFGPGTRLTVL.